This entry lists 31 T cell receptor beta chains sequenced from one sample in a study of CD8+ T cells in alopecia areata. Sample treatment: oral pan-JAK inhibitor, 5-10 mg twice daily. cDNA reverse transcribed from extracted RNA served as the sequencing template. Measured with immunoSEQ multiplex PCR; TCRdb has only the in-frame clones, and not every one. The sample lists under 350,000 clones, 58% occurring once. Sequences were derived from CD4+ T cells sorted from blood, sampled at week 24, from a patient treated with tofacitinib. These receptors all come from a human donor with alopecia areata.

J is TRBJ2-5 and V is TRBV5-1; D gene ambiguous. The CDR3 is made up of 14 amino acids. V lost 0 bases to trimming and J lost 1 base, with 7 bases between them. Per germline, CDR1 SGHRS and CDR2 YFSETQ. The CDR3 nucleotides read TGCGCCAGCAGCTTGGCTAACTCCCAAGAGACCCAGTACTTC. The encoded protein is CASSLANSQETQYF.

CDR3 DNA: TGTGCCAGCAGCTTGGAGGGAAGCAGCTCCTACAATGAGCAGTTCTTC. This sequence encodes CASSLEGSSSYNEQFF. The rearrangement links TRBV5-4 to TRBJ2-1, with D unclear. This CDR3 has 16 amino acids. Between the trimmed V and J ends, which lost 0 bases and 0 bases, there was a span of 10 bases. From germline, CDR1 is SGHNT and CDR2 YYREEE (reference sequence).

This clone was observed once. The same CDR3 is also encoded by other DNA sequences in this sample. This rearrangement joins TRBV29-1 to TRBJ1-1; D is unresolved. Trimming cost V 6 bases and J 0 bases, with 11 bases left between them. Germline CDR1 reads SQVTM; CDR2 reads ANQGSEA. The CDR3 has 13 amino acids. The CDR3 DNA reads as TGCAGCGTAGGGAAATTACTGAACACTGAAGCTTTCTTT. The encoded protein is CSVGKLLNTEAFF.

In its sample, this clone was seen a few times. This sequence joins TRBV7-9 and TRBJ1-5; possible D gene TRBD1, 6 bases. The CDR3 spans 14 residues. Trimming stripped 5 bases from V and 2 bases from J, with 10 bases between. Germline loops: CDR1 SEHNR, CDR2 FQNEAQ (reference sequence). The CDR3 protein is CASSARTGNQPQHF. CDR3 DNA sequence: TGTGCCAGCAGCGCTAGGACAGGCAATCAGCCCCAGCATTTT.

This clone was seen only a few times. The chain carries TRBV7-2 and TRBJ1-3; no reliable D call. V was shortened by 2 bases and J by 0 bases, with 11 bases between the two germline ends. The CDR3 spans 16 residues. CDR1 is SGHTA, CDR2 FQGNSA, per germline. The CDR3 coding sequence is TGTGCCAGCAGCTTACAGCCTCTCGCCTCTGGAAACACCATATATTTT. Translating gives CASSLQPLASGNTIYF.

CDR3 DNA sequence: TGTGCCAGCAGCCAAGGACAGGGGGACGGTTGGGCCAAAAACATTCAGTACTTC. It codes for CASSQGQGDGWAKNIQYF. This chain links TRBV9 with TRBJ2-4; 10 bases align to TRBD1. The junction had 11 bases not matched to a gene; V was cut back by 4 bases and J by 1 base. The CDR3 has 18 amino acids. The germline V gene encodes CDR1 SGDLS and CDR2 YYNGEE.

The chain recombines TRBV9 with TRBJ2-5, with 9 bases fitting TRBD2. The CDR3 contains 17 residues. V was clipped by 0 bases and J by 1 base; unmatched bases: 7. Germline assignment: CDR1 SGDLS and CDR2 YYNGEE. The CDR3 sequence is CASSVDISGGLQETQYF. The CDR3 nucleotides read TGTGCCAGCAGCGTAGATATTAGCGGGGGACTCCAAGAGACCCAGTACTTC.

This chain connects TRBV30 to TRBJ1-1; 7 bases are shared with TRBD1. V was pared by 3 bases and J by 10 bases, with 8 bases of the junction left unmatched. The CDR3 is 12 amino acids. Germline loops: CDR1 GTSNPN, CDR2 SVGIG (reference sequence). CDR3 sequence: CAWRYGDRVAFF. CDR3 in DNA: TGTGCCTGGAGATACGGAGACAGGGTAGCTTTCTTT.

The gene calls are TRBV11-3 and TRBJ2-7, with TRBD1 as a possible D gene (5 bases). Germline V gene data show CDR1 as SGHNT and CDR2 as YENEEA. The ends were cut back, 5 bases at V and 0 bases at J, with 14 bases in the middle. The CDR3 totals 15 residues. The CDR3 DNA reads as TGTGCCAGCAGCGACAGTGGCATAAGCTCCTACGAGCAGTACTTC. This gives the protein CASSDSGISSYEQYF.

The chain carries TRBV9 and TRBJ2-5, with 7 nucleotides matching TRBD2. The germline V gene encodes CDR1 SGDLS and CDR2 YYNGEE. The CDR3 has 14 amino acids. Germline trimming cut 2 bases from V and 4 bases from J; bases unmatched to any gene: 5. The DNA for the CDR3 is TGTGCCAGCAGCGTGGGGGGGATCGCAGAGACCCAGTACTTC. Translation: CASSVGGIAETQYF.

The chain recombines TRBV7-2 with TRBJ1-1, with TRBD1 matching over 11 bases. CDR1 is SGHTA and CDR2 is FQGNSA in the germline V gene. V lost 5 bases and J lost 7; bases outside the gene matches: 3. CDR3 size: 13 residues. The CDR3 nucleotides are TGTGCCAGCAGCCTGGACAGGGGGCTTGAAGCTTTCTTT. It specifies CASSLDRGLEAFF.

This clone was found a few times. This chain uses TRBV10-3 with TRBJ1-5; 8 bases map to TRBD1. The V gene end was trimmed by 7 bases and the J gene end by 6 bases; junction bases not matched to a gene: 5. The germline gives CDR1 ENHRY, CDR2 SYGVKD. This CDR3 has 13 amino acids. This CDR3 reads CAITDRESQPQHF. CDR3 coding DNA: TGTGCCATCACGGACAGGGAAAGTCAGCCCCAGCATTTT.

This clone was seen only a few times. The V gene is TRBV25-1, the J gene TRBJ1-5; perhaps TRBD1 as D (6 bases). The CDR3 has 15 amino acids. Germline V gives CDR1 MGHDK, CDR2 SYGVNS. Between the trimmed V and J ends, which lost 6 bases and 8 bases, there was a span of 20 bases. The CDR3 DNA sequence: TGTGCCAGCAGACATACGACAGGTACAATTGAGCCCCAGCATTTT. Translating gives CASRHTTGTIEPQHF. Variable domain in full (rest from reference TRBV25-1 and TRBJ1-5): EADIYQTPRYLVIGTGKKITLECSQTMGHDKMYWYQQDPGMELHLIHYSYGVNSTEKGDLSSESTVSRIRTEHFPLTLESARPSHTSQYLCASRHTTGTIEPQHFGDGTRLSIL.

The chain recombines TRBV29-1 with TRBJ2-3, with D unclear. CDR1 is SQVTM, CDR2 ANQGSEA, per germline. The CDR3 is made up of 12 amino acids. V lost 5 bases and J 2 bases, leaving 8 bases between the germline ends. DNA for the CDR3: TGCAGCGTTCAGGCGTTCACAGATACGCAGTATTTT. Amino acid sequence: CSVQAFTDTQYF.

The chain carries TRBV30 and TRBJ2-1, with D tentatively TRBD1 (6 bases). Germline assignment: CDR1 GTSNPN and CDR2 SVGIG (reference sequence). This CDR3 is 12 amino acids long. Deletions cut 2 bases from V and 10 bases from J, with 12 bases between. The CDR3 spells CAWSIRGREQFF. CDR3 DNA: TGTGCCTGGAGTATCAGGGGTCGGGAGCAGTTCTTC.

This chain uses TRBV29-1 with TRBJ2-4; D might be TRBD1 (6 bases). Per germline, CDR1 SQVTM and CDR2 ANQGSEA. This CDR3 is 17 amino acids long. V lost 4 bases, J lost 0 bases, and 19 bases lay in between. CDR3 in amino acids: CSVGGYDRILAKNIQYF. CDR3 nucleotide sequence: TGCAGCGTTGGAGGGTACGACAGGATCTTAGCCAAAAACATTCAGTACTTC.

The chain recombines TRBV20-1 with TRBJ2-3; D is unresolved. CDR1 and CDR2 (germline): DFQATT, SNEGSKA (reference sequence). CDR3 length: 10 amino acids. The V and J ends lost 6 bases and 7 bases respectively, with 8 bases between them. The CDR3 DNA reads TGCAGTGCATTCCAGAATACGCAGTATTTT. Amino acids: CSAFQNTQYF.

The chain couples TRBV5-1 to TRBJ2-2; the D is unclear. The CDR3 sequence is 15 residues long. The germline V gene encodes CDR1 SGHRS and CDR2 YFSETQ. V shed 4 bases and J shed 4 bases, with 14 bases lying between them. CDR3 in DNA: TGCGCCAGCAGCCCCGATGTAGTTCCCACCGGGGAGCTGTTTTTT. Translating it yields CASSPDVVPTGELFF.

V is TRBV29-1 and J is TRBJ1-2; D unresolved. The CDR3 has 13 amino acids. Per the germline V gene, CDR1 is SQVTM and CDR2 is ANQGSEA. V was trimmed by 1 base and J by 8 bases, leaving 14 bases between them. CDR3 bases: TGCAGCGTTGAAGGGTCGGCGCGGAAGGGCTACACCTTC. It yields the protein CSVEGSARKGYTF.

Concerning this clone itself: At the DNA level, this CDR3 is encoded by other sequences in the same sample as well. The rearrangement links TRBV30 to TRBJ2-4; no clear D gene. The V end was cut by 0 bases, the J end by 7 bases, with 19 bases between. The CDR3 contains 16 residues. Per the germline V gene, CDR1 is GTSNPN and CDR2 is SVGIG (reference sequence). CDR3 region: CAWSVSGNPFGNIQYF. CDR3 nucleotides: TGTGCCTGGAGTGTGTCGGGCAACCCCTTCGGGAACATTCAGTACTTC.

The chain links TRBV30 to TRBJ2-7; D gene uncertain. V lost 4 bases to trimming and J lost 0 bases, with 13 bases between them. CDR1 and CDR2 from the germline V gene are GTSNPN and SVGIG (reference sequence). This CDR3 region has 14 residues. CDR3 coding DNA: TGTGCCTGGAACCGTCTGGGCCACTCCTACGAGCAGTACTTC. As protein: CAWNRLGHSYEQYF. The full variable domain, rest sourced from reference TRBV30 and TRBJ2-7, is SQTIHQWPATLVQPVGSPLSLECTVEGTSNPNLYWYRQAAGRGLQLLFYSVGIGQISSEVPQNLSASRPQDRQFILSSKKLLLSDSGFYLCAWNRLGHSYEQYFGPGTRLTVT.

V gene TRBV6-5 combines with J gene TRBJ1-1; D gene ambiguous. The CDR3 runs 13 residues. Germline CDR1 and CDR2: MNHEY and SVGAGI. Trimming removed 5 bases from V and 2 bases from J, with 9 bases in between. The CDR3 nucleotides are TGTGCCAGCAGTGACACACCCAACACTGAAGCTTTCTTT. The encoded protein is CASSDTPNTEAFF.

The count of this clone is one. V gene TRBV5-6 combines with J gene TRBJ2-1; D could derive from TRBD1 or TRBD2 (5 bases each). CDR3 length: 15 residues. The germline CDR1 and CDR2 sequences are SGHDT and YYEEEE. Trimming pared 2 bases from V and 4 bases from J, leaving 13 bases between. DNA for the CDR3: TGTGCCAGCAGCTTCCGGGGCAGCGGTTACAATGAGCAGTTCTTC. Its protein product is CASSFRGSGYNEQFF.

The chain links TRBV2 to TRBJ2-7, with 9 bases that match TRBD1. The CDR3 is 15 amino acids. CDR1 is SNHLY, CDR2 FYNNEI, per germline. With 3 bases clipped from V and 0 bases from J, the junction kept 3 bases outside the gene matches. CDR3 sequence reads: CASSEGQGFSYEQYF. Written as DNA, the CDR3 is TGTGCCAGCAGTGAGGGACAGGGATTCTCCTACGAGCAGTACTTC.

V and J are TRBV27 and TRBJ2-7; D is possibly TRBD1 or TRBD2 (5 bases each). CDR3 length equals 16 residues. Germline V gene sequence: CDR1 MNHEY, CDR2 SMNVEV (reference sequence). V lost 1 base, J lost 0 bases, and 13 bases lay in between. The CDR3 nucleotides read TGTGCCAGCAGTTTATACGGGACGGCGAGCTCCTACGAGCAGTACTTC. This encodes CASSLYGTASSYEQYF.

CDR3 nucleotides: TGTGCCTGCCTGGACAGGGCGTGGTACTTC. This gives the protein CACLDRAWYF. The rearrangement links TRBV30 to TRBJ2-4, with TRBD1 matching 8 bases. The CDR3 contains 10 residues. Germline lookup yields CDR1 GTSNPN and CDR2 SVGIG (reference sequence). The V and J ends lost 6 bases and 15 bases, in that order; junction bases with no gene match: 7.

The chain employs TRBV4-3 and TRBJ1-1; TRBD1 might be the D (5 bases). The CDR3 extends over 18 amino acids. Trimming cost V 3 bases and J 5 bases, with 25 bases left between them. Looked up from germline, CDR1 is LGHNA and CDR2 is YSLEER. The CDR3 region is CASSHFGQGNGVRTEAFF. CDR3 nucleotide sequence: TGCGCCAGCAGCCACTTCGGGCAGGGTAACGGGGTTAGGACTGAAGCTTTCTTT.

CDR3 sequence (DNA): TGTGCCAGCAAGGGGGCAGCCGGTGGGGGGACCCAGTACTTC. Residues: CASKGAAGGGTQYF. The rearrangement uses TRBV27 and TRBJ2-5; TRBD1 matches at 7 bases. The CDR3 is made up of 14 amino acids. Germline V lookup: CDR1 MNHEY, CDR2 SMNVEV (reference sequence). Trimming at V came to 7 bases and at J to 7 bases, leaving 12 bases not matched to a gene.

The sample holds a few counts of this clone. The J gene is TRBJ1-1, the V gene TRBV10-3, with TRBD1 as a possible D gene (6 bases). The germline V and J ends were trimmed by 6 bases and 8 bases, with 19 bases remaining between them. The CDR3 runs to 14 residues. CDR1 is ENHRY, CDR2 SYGVKD, per germline. CDR3 nucleotide sequence: TGTGCCATCAGGATCGACACAGGGTCGTCCGAAGCTTTCTTT. This gives the protein CAIRIDTGSSEAFF.

The chain uses TRBV28 and TRBJ1-1; 7 bases are a match to TRBD1. Losses at the gene ends were 6 bases for V and 3 bases for J; bases not matched to a gene: 10. The CDR3 has 15 amino acids. Germline CDR1 reads MDHEN; CDR2 reads SYDVKM. The CDR3 nucleotides read TGTGCCAGCAGCCTTTCTCAGGGGGTATACACTGAAGCTTTCTTT. This sequence encodes CASSLSQGVYTEAFF.

The rearrangement links TRBV30 to TRBJ1-1; D is unresolved. Trimming removed 0 bases at V and 0 bases at J, with 8 bases between. The CDR3 consists of 14 residues. The germline gives CDR1 GTSNPN, CDR2 SVGIG (reference sequence). CDR3 nucleotides: TGTGCCTGGAGTGTAGAGGTCATGAACACTGAAGCTTTCTTT. Encoded protein: CAWSVEVMNTEAFF.